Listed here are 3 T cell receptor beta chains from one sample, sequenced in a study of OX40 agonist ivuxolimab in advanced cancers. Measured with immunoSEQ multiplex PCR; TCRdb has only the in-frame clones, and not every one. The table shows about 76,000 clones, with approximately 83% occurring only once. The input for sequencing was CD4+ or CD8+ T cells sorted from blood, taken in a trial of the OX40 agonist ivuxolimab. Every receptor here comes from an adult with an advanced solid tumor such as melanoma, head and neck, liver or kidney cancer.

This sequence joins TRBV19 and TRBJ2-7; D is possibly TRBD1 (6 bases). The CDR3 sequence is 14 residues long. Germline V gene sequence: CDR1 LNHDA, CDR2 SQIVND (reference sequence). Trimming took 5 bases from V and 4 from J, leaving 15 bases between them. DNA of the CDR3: TGTGCCAGTAGTTACTCCAGGGGAGCGTACGAGCAGTACTTC. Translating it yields CASSYSRGAYEQYF.

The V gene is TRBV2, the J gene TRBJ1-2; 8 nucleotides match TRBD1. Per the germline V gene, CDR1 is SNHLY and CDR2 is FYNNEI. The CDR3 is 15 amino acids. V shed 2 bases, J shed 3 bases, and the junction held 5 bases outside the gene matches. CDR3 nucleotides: TGTGCCAGCAGTGAATTTGGACAGGGTGACTATGGCTACACCTTC. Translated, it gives CASSEFGQGDYGYTF.

CDR3 region: CASSLVQAGGEQFF. The CDR3 DNA is TGTGCCAGCAGCTTAGTCCAAGCGGGAGGTGAGCAGTTCTTC. The chain uses TRBV7-6 and TRBJ2-1; 9 nucleotides align to TRBD2. V lost 1 base to trimming and J lost 9 bases; unmatched junction nucleotides: 4. CDR1 SGHVS and CDR2 FNYEAQ come from the germline V gene. The CDR3 spans 14 residues.